The rows below give T cell receptor beta chains drawn from one sample of a study of Ad26.COV2.S vaccination and SARS-CoV-2 variants. Generated by immunoSEQ multiplex PCR, the TCRdb table keeps only in-frame clones and is missing some. Here the sample spans about 400,000 clones, about 91% being singletons. This specimen consisted of peripheral blood, obtained in a trial of Ad26.COV2.S vaccine versus placebo. The origin of the receptors is a person aged 18-60 years who received the Ad26.COV2.S COVID-19 vaccine or a placebo. CDR3s include the opening cysteine and the closing phenylalanine or tryptophan. A D gene is named only where the DNA matches it firmly. Expanded clones get a size class; other rows say once, few or many, or leave the size out.

clone size	J gene	D gene	V gene	CDR3 DNA	CDR3 protein
.	TRBJ2-2	TRBD1	TRBV6-5	TGTGCCAGCAAGAATACAGGGGGCACCGGGGAGCTGTTTTTT	CASKNTGGTGELFF
.	TRBJ1-1	TRBD1	TRBV9	TGTGCCAGCAGCGTGGGACAGGCGAGTTTAGAAGCTTTCTTT	CASSVGQASLEAFF
.	TRBJ2-1	.	TRBV27	TGTGCCAGCAGTCTTGGGATCGGGAATGAGCAGTTCTTC	CASSLGIGNEQFF
once	TRBJ1-5	.	TRBV9	TGTGCCAGCAGCCCAACCCCCTGGGGGGGTCAGCCCCAGCATTTT	CASSPTPWGGQPQHF
.	TRBJ2-7	.	TRBV28	TGTGCCAGCACCCTTAGGGGGGGGCGGGCACTCTCCCCCTACGAGCAGTACTTC	CASTLRGGRALSPYEQYF
.	TRBJ2-1	TRBD2	TRBV11-2	TGTGCCAGCAGCCCCGTCTTTATTGGGGCGGGAGGTTTGGATGAGCAGTTCTTC	CASSPVFIGAGGLDEQFF
.	TRBJ2-1	.	TRBV10-3	TGTGCCATCAGTGAGCCCAACGGCAATGAGCAGTTCTTC	CAISEPNGNEQFF
.	TRBJ2-1	.	TRBV15	TGTGCCACCAGCAGAGATGGGTTCAATGAGCAGTTCTTC	CATSRDGFNEQFF
once	TRBJ2-1	TRBD2	TRBV4-1	TGCGCCAGCAGCCAACTCACTAGCGGGAGGGCGGGTGAGCAGTTCTTC	CASSQLTSGRAGEQFF
.	TRBJ1-1	TRBD1	TRBV6-5	TGTGCCAGCAGTCTCCTTCAGGGGGGTAACACTGAAGCTTTCTTT	CASSLLQGGNTEAFF
.	TRBJ2-1	.	TRBV27	TGTGCCAGCAGCACAAGAGCGGGTTTGGGAAATGAGCAGTTCTTC	CASSTRAGLGNEQFF
.	TRBJ1-4	.	TRBV7-2	TGTGCCAGCAGCTTAGGGGGGACGGGTGAAAAACTGTTTTTT	CASSLGGTGEKLFF
.	TRBJ2-7	TRBD1	TRBV12-5	TGTGCTAGTGGACCGACAGGGTACGAGCAGTACTTC	CASGPTGYEQYF
.	TRBJ2-5	TRBD1	TRBV4-3	TGCGCCAGCAGCCAAGCCCACCGGGACAGGGGCAAAGAGACCCAGTACTTC	CASSQAHRDRGKETQYF
.	TRBJ2-5	.	TRBV4-1	TGCGCCAGCAGCCCTCCCGGGGAGACCCAGTACTTC	CASSPPGETQYF
.	TRBJ2-3	.	TRBV24-1	TGTGCCACCAGTGACGGTAACCGGGCCCGGACGCAGTATTTT	CATSDGNRARTQYF
.	TRBJ2-3	TRBD2	TRBV10-3	TGTGCCATCAGAAAGCGGGAGGGCCCCGATACGCAGTATTTT	CAIRKREGPDTQYF
.	TRBJ2-5	.	TRBV12-3/TRBV12-4	TGTGCCAGCAGTTTACCAGGAGTTGAGACCCAGTACTTC	CASSLPGVETQYF
.	TRBJ2-3	.	TRBV9	TGTGCCAGCAGCGTAGCAGCGGACCCCACAGATACGCAGTATTTT	CASSVAADPTDTQYF
.	TRBJ2-3	.	TRBV5-1	TGCGCCAGCAGCCAATCTGGTACGCAGTATTTT	CASSQSGTQYF
.	TRBJ1-2	TRBD1	TRBV19	TGTGCCAGTAGTCTATACCGGACAGGGGGCTATGGCTACACCTTC	CASSLYRTGGYGYTF
.	TRBJ2-5	TRBD1	TRBV30	TGTGCCCATGGGACAGGGGAAGAGACCCAGTACTTC	CAHGTGEETQYF
.	TRBJ2-4	TRBD1	TRBV6-2/TRBV6-3	TGTGCCAGCAGTTCGGCGACAGGGTCTGGCAAAAACATTCAGTACTTC	CASSSATGSGKNIQYF
.	TRBJ2-2	TRBD2	TRBV7-3	TGTGCCAGCAGCTTAAGGCGACTAGCGGGAGGGCCGACCGGGGAGCTGTTTTTT	CASSLRRLAGGPTGELFF
.	TRBJ1-2	TRBD1	TRBV19	TGTGCCAGTAGTCCGAAGGGGGCTGGGAGCTATGGCTACACCTTC	CASSPKGAGSYGYTF
.	TRBJ1-2	.	TRBV7-2	TGTGCCAGCAGCCGGGACGGAGACTATGGCTACACCTTC	CASSRDGDYGYTF
.	TRBJ1-3	.	TRBV6-5	TGTGCCAGCAGTTACGAGAGGCCGAGCTCTGGAAACACCATATATTTT	CASSYERPSSGNTIYF
once	TRBJ2-2	.	TRBV4-1	TGCGCCAGCAGCTCCCCGGGGGGCTTCAACACCGGGGAGCTGTTTTTT	CASSSPGGFNTGELFF
.	TRBJ1-4	.	TRBV5-4	TGTGCCAGCAGCCGGGGGGCAACAACTAATGAAAAACTGTTTTTT	CASSRGATTNEKLFF
.	TRBJ1-4	.	TRBV6-1	TGTGCCAGCAGTGAAAAATTGGGCAGGGCTGAAAAACTGTTTTTT	CASSEKLGRAEKLFF
.	TRBJ2-1	.	TRBV6-1	TGTGCCAGCAGTGAATCCCCAAGCTCCTACAATGAGCAGTTCTTC	CASSESPSSYNEQFF